A selection of T cell receptor beta chains follows, all from one sample in a study of liver allograft versus peripheral blood T cells. A single record per CDR3 protein comes from TCRdb applying MiXCR to the reads. This table has about 3,000 distinct CDR3 sequences, 16% appearing once. The origin of the receptors is a human patient who had a liver transplant. Some T cells may trace back to the graft donor. CDR3s include the opening cysteine and the closing phenylalanine or tryptophan. A D gene is named only where the DNA matches it firmly. Not every row has a clone size; where given, it reads once, few, many or a size class.

TRBV20-1	15	large	TRBJ2-6	.	CSASPGSSGANVLTF	TGCAGTGCCTCGCCGGGGAGCTCTGGGGCCAACGTCCTGACTTTC
TRBV24-1	13	medium-sized	TRBJ2-1	.	CATSGVGDNEQFF	TGTGCCACCAGTGGTGTCGGGGACAATGAGCAGTTCTTC
TRBV6-5	15	medium-sized	TRBJ2-7	TRBD2	CASGGGRESSYEQYF	TGTGCCAGCGGGGGCGGGAGGGAAAGCTCCTACGAGCAGTACTTC
TRBV12-3/TRBV12-4	13	.	TRBJ1-1	TRBD1	CASRRTGDTEAFF	TGTGCCAGCAGGAGGACAGGGGACACTGAAGCTTTCTTT
TRBV5-4	17	.	TRBJ1-6	.	CASSFLLLRDSNSPLHF	TGTGCCAGCAGCTTTCTCTTATTACGGGACTCTAATTCACCCCTCCACTTT
TRBV6-5	16	large	TRBJ1-6	.	CASSFWRRGDNSPLHF	.
TRBV7-9	12	medium-sized	TRBJ2-7	.	CAIGTFFYEQYF	TGTGCCATCGGGACATTTTTCTACGAGCAGTACTTC
TRBV14	16	medium-sized	TRBJ2-7	.	CASSQEGYRGTYEQYF	TGTGCCAGCAGCCAAGAGGGGTACCGGGGGACCTACGAGCAGTACTTC
TRBV7-9	15	.	TRBJ1-6	TRBD1	CASSLAQGGHSPLHF	TGTGCCAGCAGCTTAGCGCAAGGGGGCCATTCACCCCTCCACTTT
TRBV12-3/TRBV12-4	14	medium-sized	TRBJ2-1	TRBD2	CASSPTSGVVEQFF	TGTGCCAGCAGTCCGACTAGCGGGGTGGTTGAGCAGTTCTTC
TRBV6-6	15	large	TRBJ1-2	TRBD1	CASSPGQVEVYGYTF	TGTGCCAGCAGCCCCGGACAGGTCGAGGTCTATGGCTACACCTTC
TRBV30	15	medium-sized	TRBJ1-5	.	CAWSGAGVSNQPQHF	TGTGCCTGGAGTGGGGCAGGGGTTAGCAATCAGCCCCAGCATTTT
TRBV11-2	16	.	TRBJ2-3	.	CASSLRSQGSTDTQYF	TGTGCCAGCAGCTTACGCTCTCAGGGGAGCACAGATACGCAGTATTTT
TRBV19	17	medium-sized	TRBJ2-1	TRBD2	CASSTTGGGRRNNEQFF	TGTGCCAGTAGCACTACGGGGGGCGGGAGGAGGAACAATGAGCAGTTCTTC
TRBV10-2	15	.	TRBJ1-2	.	CASHDSTDADYGYTF	TGCGCCAGCCACGACTCGACAGATGCGGACTATGGCTACACCTTC
TRBV19	14	medium-sized	TRBJ2-7	TRBD1	CASSIGGTGYEQYF	TGTGCCAGTAGTATAGGTGGGACAGGTTACGAGCAGTACTTC
TRBV29-1	15	large	TRBJ1-3	.	CSVDRGGGSGNTIYF	TGCAGCGTTGATCGGGGGGGCGGCTCTGGAAACACCATATATTTT
TRBV7-3	13	.	TRBJ2-5	.	CASSAGLQETQYF	TGTGCCAGCAGCGCGGGGCTCCAAGAGACCCAGTACTTC
TRBV7-4	17	.	TRBJ2-3	TRBD2	CASSSTGLAVGTDTQYF	TGTGCCAGCAGCTCCACAGGACTAGCGGTTGGCACAGATACGCAGTATTTT
TRBV12-3/TRBV12-4	13	.	TRBJ1-1	.	CASSAYKALKAFF	TGTGCCAGCAGTGCCTACAAAGCACTTAAAGCTTTCTTT
TRBV28	13	.	TRBJ2-7	TRBD2	CASQSGGRYEQYF	TGTGCCAGCCAGAGCGGGGGCCGCTACGAGCAGTACTTC
TRBV6-1	15	medium-sized	TRBJ1-4	.	CASSSRGATNEKLFF	TGTGCCAGCAGTTCACGGGGGGCAACTAATGAAAAACTGTTTTTT
TRBV19	19	medium-sized	TRBJ1-4	TRBD1	CASSIQGTGRTQAVEKLFF	TGTGCCAGTAGTATCCAGGGGACAGGGAGGACTCAGGCGGTTGAAAAACTGTTTTTT
TRBV28	13	.	TRBJ2-7	.	CATRGGQTYEQYF	TGTGCCACCAGGGGGGGCCAAACCTACGAGCAGTACTTC
TRBV6-1	14	few	TRBJ1-1	TRBD1	CASSAQGGNTEAFF	TGTGCCAGCAGTGCACAGGGGGGGAACACTGAAGCTTTCTTT
TRBV10-3	15	large	TRBJ1-2	.	CAISEIVTANYGYTF	TGTGCCATCAGTGAAATCGTCACCGCTAACTATGGCTACACCTTC
TRBV20-1	13	medium-sized	TRBJ1-2	.	CSAREAANYGYTF	TGCAGTGCTAGAGAGGCAGCCAACTATGGCTACACCTTC
TRBV5-4	14	medium-sized	TRBJ2-7	.	CASSLQGLDYEQYF	TGTGCCAGCAGCTTACAGGGTTTAGACTACGAGCAGTACTTC
TRBV6-1	17	medium-sized	TRBJ1-3	.	CASSVLTDLSSGNTIYF	TGTGCCAGCAGTGTTCTCACCGATCTTTCCTCTGGAAACACCATATATTTT
TRBV20-1	13	medium-sized	TRBJ1-2	.	CSAPFPENYGYTF	TGCAGTGCCCCATTTCCGGAAAACTATGGCTACACCTTC
TRBV27	15	large	TRBJ1-5	.	CASSAQADSNQPQHF	TGTGCCAGCAGTGCACAGGCGGATAGCAATCAGCCCCAGCATTTT
TRBV3-1	16	once	TRBJ2-1	TRBD2	CASSQEILAGGNEQFF	TGTGCCAGCAGCCAAGAAATCCTAGCGGGGGGAAATGAGCAGTTCTTC
TRBV14	15	medium-sized	TRBJ2-1	.	CASSRRAPMYNEQFF	TGTGCCAGCAGCCGGAGGGCCCCGATGTACAATGAGCAGTTCTTC
TRBV12-3/TRBV12-4	15	medium-sized	TRBJ2-5	TRBD1	CASSPTTGGQETQYF	TGTGCCAGCAGTCCGACGACAGGGGGGCAAGAGACCCAGTACTTC
TRBV15	15	large	TRBJ1-4	TRBD1	CATSTRDREYEKLFF	TGTGCCACCAGCACGAGGGACAGGGAATATGAAAAACTGTTTTTT
TRBV28	15	few	TRBJ2-5	.	CASSFGPGVAETQYF	TGTGCCAGCAGTTTTGGCCCGGGAGTAGCAGAGACCCAGTACTTC
TRBV6-5	17	.	TRBJ2-5	TRBD2	CASSYSTSGGYRETQYF	TGTGCCAGCAGTTACTCAACTAGCGGGGGGTACCGGGAGACCCAGTACTTC